Below, 16 T cell receptor beta chains from the same sample are listed, as sequenced in a study of T cell repertoires in cytomegalovirus infection (dated by TCRdb to the late 2010s). The treatment or condition label, read with the paper, signifies: in vitro stimulation with specific CMV peptide epitopes to enrich CMV-specific T cells. Sequencing instrument: Illumina HiSeq 1500. TCRdb reran the public reads through fastp at Q25 and MiXCR, keeping productive beta chains. All rows with the same CDR3 protein become a single entry with the most common DNA and genes. For this sample there are approximately 1,000,000 distinct CDR3 sequences; around 32% appear just once. The top ten clonotypes cover 11% to 15% of the sample. No cognate antigen is known for these TCRs. The sequencing here drew on cultured CD8+ T cells from PBMCs, taken from culture after CMV antigen stimulation. These receptors originate from a human donor in good health (CMV status not recorded). Some clones in this sample may be carry-over from other donors' samples.

This clonotype was seen repeatedly, ten times or more. The chain uses TRBV12-3 or TRBV12-4 and TRBJ2-5; D is undetermined. The CDR3 spans 15 residues. The V end lost 1 base, the J end lost 5 bases, and 14 bases lay between the germline ends. The CDR3 nucleotides read TGTGCCAGCAGTTTAGTAGCAGGTCTGGGGGAGACCCAGTACTTC. This sequence encodes CASSLVAGLGETQYF.

The rearrangement joins TRBV6-4 to TRBJ2-1; D is possibly TRBD2 (5 bases). V was shortened by 2 bases and J by 6 bases, with 5 bases between the two germline ends. The CDR3 runs to 12 residues. In germline, CDR1 is MRHNA, CDR2 SNTAGT. The CDR3 here is CASSDAGNEQFF. CDR3 bases: TGTGCCAGCAGTGACGCGGGCAATGAGCAGTTCTTC.

This chain connects TRBV19 to TRBJ1-1, with D perhaps TRBD1 (5 bases). The V and J ends lost 5 bases and 8 bases respectively, with 9 bases between them. Germline CDR1 LNHDA, CDR2 SQIVND (reference sequence). This CDR3 spans 11 amino acids. CDR3 amino acids: CASSARQEAFF. The CDR3 DNA sequence: TGTGCCAGTAGTGCTCGACAGGAAGCTTTCTTT.

V is TRBV27 and J is TRBJ2-2, with D uncertain. The CDR3 spans 14 residues. Trimming left V 2 bases short and J 6 bases short, with 10 bases between. From germline, CDR1 is MNHEY and CDR2 SMNVEV (reference sequence). As DNA, the CDR3 is TGTGCCAGCAGTTTAGGGCACATCGCCGGGGAGCTGTTTTTT. It yields the protein CASSLGHIAGELFF.

V and J are TRBV6-8 and TRBJ2-1, with 9 bases fitting TRBD1. J gave up 9 bases and V 6 bases, and 9 bases lay outside the gene matches. Germline V gives CDR1 MNHGY, CDR2 SAAAGT. The CDR3 is 14 amino acids. The CDR3, as DNA: TGTGCCAGCAGCACACCGGGACAGGGCGGTGAGCAGTTCTTC. As protein: CASSTPGQGGEQFF.

The rearrangement links TRBV25-1 to TRBJ2-3; D might be TRBD2 (7 bases). The CDR3 runs 15 residues. Germline-derived CDR1 and CDR2 are MGHDK and SYGVNS. Trimming left V 2 bases short and J 5 bases short, with 14 bases between. CDR3: CASSERRGGIDTQYF. As DNA, the CDR3 is TGTGCCAGCAGTGAAAGGAGGGGGGGAATAGATACGCAGTATTTT.

The genes are TRBV5-1 and TRBJ2-7; D perhaps matches TRBD1 (6 bases). Trimming shortened V by 0 bases and J by 3 bases, and 10 bases separated the two germline ends. Germline CDR1 SGHRS, CDR2 YFSETQ. The CDR3 contains 14 residues. The CDR3 DNA reads as TGCGCCAGCAGCTTGGGCAGGGGTTTCTACGAGCAGTACTTC. This translates into CASSLGRGFYEQYF.

V usage is TRBV19 and J usage is TRBJ2-1, with 7 bases lining up with TRBD1. V shed 2 bases, J shed 0 bases, and the junction held 4 bases outside the gene matches. Germline V gives CDR1 LNHDA, CDR2 SQIVND (reference sequence). The CDR3 totals 16 residues. The DNA of the CDR3 is TGTGCCAGTAGTATAACAGGGGAGAGCTCCTACAATGAGCAGTTCTTC. Its translation is CASSITGESSYNEQFF.

The table lists this clonotype with many counts. The chain joins TRBV6-1 to TRBJ1-1; a weak D match, TRBD1 (6 bases). Germline V gene lookup returns CDR1 MNHNS and CDR2 SASEGT. Trimming took off 6 bases at V and 5 bases at J, with 10 bases between the two ends. The CDR3 totals 12 residues. CDR3 nucleotide sequence: TGTGCCAGCAGAGGGGGGCGGACTGAAGCTTTCTTT. Translating gives CASRGGRTEAFF.

In this sample, this clonotype turned up a few times. The rearrangement uses TRBV7-2 and TRBJ2-1, with D tentatively TRBD1 or TRBD2 (6 bases each). V lost 1 base and J lost 10, with 11 bases in between. The CDR3 has 13 amino acids. Per germline, CDR1 SGHTA and CDR2 FQGNSA. In nucleotides, the CDR3 is TGTGCCAGCAGCTTAGAGGGGGGCCGGGAGCAGTTCTTC. Translation gives CASSLEGGREQFF.

The rearrangement links TRBV5-8 to TRBJ2-2, with 7 positions matching TRBD1. Trimming cost V 6 bases and J 4 bases; bases outside gene matches: 9. The germline V gene encodes CDR1 SGHTS and CDR2 YDEGEE. The CDR3 contains 15 residues. CDR3 coding DNA: TGTGCCAGCATCATCCGGACAGGCTCCACCGGGGAGCTGTTTTTT. Amino acid sequence: CASIIRTGSTGELFF.

The chain is built from TRBV7-9 and TRBJ1-1; D ambiguous. Trimming removed 2 bases from V and 3 bases from J, with 13 bases in between. Germline assignment: CDR1 SEHNR and CDR2 FQNEAQ (reference sequence). CDR3 length: 15 amino acids. CDR3 amino acids: CASSLTGNVDTEAFF. CDR3 nucleotide sequence: TGTGCCAGCAGCTTAACCGGTAATGTTGACACTGAAGCTTTCTTT.

This clonotype was detected a few times. This chain uses TRBV5-6 with TRBJ2-7; D gene ambiguous. Germline CDR1 and CDR2: SGHDT and YYEEEE. The V end was cut by 4 bases, the J end by 2 bases, with 13 bases between. This CDR3 is 14 amino acids long. In DNA form, the CDR3 reads TGTGCCAGCAGCCGCATGCTAGGACCCTACGAGCAGTACGTC. Translated, it gives CASSRMLGPYEQYV.

This clonotype turned up a few times. This chain connects TRBV7-6 to TRBJ2-3; D perhaps matches TRBD2 (6 bases). V shed 1 base and J shed 5 bases, with 13 bases lying between them. Germline CDR1 SGHVS, CDR2 FNYEAQ. The CDR3 covers 15 residues. The CDR3 nucleotides read TGTGCCAGCAGCTTAGTAGGGGAGGAGGGAGATACGCAGTATTTT. Residues: CASSLVGEEGDTQYF. The full variable domain, completed using reference TRBV7-6 and TRBJ2-3, is GAGVSQSPRYKVTKRGQDVALRCDPISGHVSLYWYRQALGQGPEFLTYFNYEAQQDKSGLPNDRFSAERPEGSISTLTIQRTEQRDSAMYRCASSLVGEEGDTQYFGPGTRLTVL.

This clonotype came up a few times. The genes are TRBV12-3 or TRBV12-4 and TRBJ1-2, with D possibly matching TRBD1 (5 bases). This CDR3 contains 14 residues. Trimming took off 6 bases at V and 4 bases at J, with 15 bases between the two ends. CDR3 bases: TGTGCCAGCAGCCACTCTCCTGGGGCCTATGGCTACACCTTC. This sequence encodes CASSHSPGAYGYTF.

In this sample, this clonotype turned up a few times. The chain is built from TRBV4-2 and TRBJ2-3, with TRBD1 matching 7 bases. With 4 bases clipped from V and 0 bases from J, the junction kept 16 bases outside the gene matches. Looked up from germline, CDR1 is LGHNA and CDR2 is YNFKEQ. This CDR3 is built from 19 residues. The CDR3 sequence is CASSPPLSQRGQSTDTQYF. Here the CDR3 DNA reads TGTGCCAGCAGCCCCCCTCTTTCACAAAGGGGGCAGAGCACAGATACGCAGTATTTT.